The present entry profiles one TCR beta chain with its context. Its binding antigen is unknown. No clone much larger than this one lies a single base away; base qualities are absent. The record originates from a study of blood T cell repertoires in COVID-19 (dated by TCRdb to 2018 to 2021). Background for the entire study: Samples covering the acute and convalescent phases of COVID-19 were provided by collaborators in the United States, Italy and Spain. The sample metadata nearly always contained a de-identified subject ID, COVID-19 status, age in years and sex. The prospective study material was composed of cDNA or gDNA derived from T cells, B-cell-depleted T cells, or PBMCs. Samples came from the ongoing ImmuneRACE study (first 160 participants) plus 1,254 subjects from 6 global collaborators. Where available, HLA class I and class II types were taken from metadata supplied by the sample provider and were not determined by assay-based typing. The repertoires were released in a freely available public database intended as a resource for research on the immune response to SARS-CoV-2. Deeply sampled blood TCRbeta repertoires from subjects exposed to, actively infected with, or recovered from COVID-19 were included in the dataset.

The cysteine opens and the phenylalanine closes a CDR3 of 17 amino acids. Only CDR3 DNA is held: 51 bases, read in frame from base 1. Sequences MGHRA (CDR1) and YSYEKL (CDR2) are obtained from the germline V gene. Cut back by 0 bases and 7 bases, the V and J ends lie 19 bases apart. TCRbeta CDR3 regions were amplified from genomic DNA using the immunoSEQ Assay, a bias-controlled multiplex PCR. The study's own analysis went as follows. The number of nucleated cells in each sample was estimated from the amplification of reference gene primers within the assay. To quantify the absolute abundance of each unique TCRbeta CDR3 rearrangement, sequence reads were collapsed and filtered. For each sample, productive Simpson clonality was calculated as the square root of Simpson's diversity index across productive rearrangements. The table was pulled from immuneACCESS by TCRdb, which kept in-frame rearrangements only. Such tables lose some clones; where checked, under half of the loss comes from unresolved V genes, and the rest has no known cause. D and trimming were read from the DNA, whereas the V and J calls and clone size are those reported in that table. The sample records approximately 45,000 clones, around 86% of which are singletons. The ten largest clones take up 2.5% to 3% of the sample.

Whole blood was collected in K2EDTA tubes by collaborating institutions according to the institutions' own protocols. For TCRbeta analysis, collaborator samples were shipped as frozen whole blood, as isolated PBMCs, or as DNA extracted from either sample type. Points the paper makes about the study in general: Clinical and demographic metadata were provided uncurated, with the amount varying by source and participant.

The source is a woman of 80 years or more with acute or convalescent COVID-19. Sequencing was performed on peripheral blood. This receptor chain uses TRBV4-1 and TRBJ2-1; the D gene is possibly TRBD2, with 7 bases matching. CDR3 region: CASSQDPSGGLGNEQFF. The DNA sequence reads TGCGCCAGCAGCCAAGATCCCTCCGGGGGGCTTGGGAATGAGCAGTTCTTC.